A selection of T cell receptor beta chains follows, all from one sample in a study of cytomegalovirus exposure and HLA in healthy donors. Sequencing used immunoSEQ multiplex PCR; TCRdb keeps in-frame clones, though not all of them. The sample records under 300,000 clones, around 87% being singletons. Input material: PBMCs. These receptors all stem from a woman between 18 and 29 years old in good health and CMV-seronegative. Each CDR3 is given with its conserved first and last residue. The D gene is left open where the match is weak. Rows give clone size only sometimes, using once, few, many, or a class for an expanded clone.

TRBJ1-2,TRBD1,once,TRBV19,CASSFARGSENYGYTF,TGTGCCAGTAGTTTTGCCAGGGGGAGCGAAAACTATGGCTACACCTTC
TRBJ1-2,.,few,TRBV6-5,CASRPGEVDGYTF,TGTGCCAGCAGGCCGGGGGAGGTGGATGGCTACACCTTC
TRBJ2-1,.,.,TRBV11-2,CASSSTGNPGGFF,TGTGCCAGCAGCTCTACCGGAAATCCCGGGGGGTTCTTC
TRBJ1-6,TRBD1,.,TRBV7-9,CASSLEFEGQGGSPLHF,TGTGCCAGCAGCTTAGAGTTCGAGGGACAGGGGGGATCACCCCTCCACTTT
TRBJ1-4,TRBD1,.,TRBV5-1,CASSFRQGVGSSEKLFF,TGCGCCAGCAGCTTTCGACAGGGTGTGGGGTCCAGTGAAAAACTGTTTTTT
TRBJ1-2,.,.,TRBV29-1,CSFKTGDGYTF,TGCAGCTTTAAGACAGGCGATGGCTACACCTTC
TRBJ1-1,TRBD1,.,TRBV10-3,CAITLTGGSTEAFF,TGTGCCATCACCCTGACAGGGGGGTCCACTGAAGCTTTCTTT
TRBJ2-7,.,.,TRBV4-3,CASSQTDRAGNEQYF,TGCGCCAGCAGCCAGACTGACAGGGCGGGAAACGAGCAGTACTTC
TRBJ1-2,TRBD1,.,TRBV7-2,CASSSDRGGYYGYTF,TGTGCCAGCAGCTCCGACAGGGGGGGCTACTATGGCTACACCTTC
TRBJ2-1,TRBD2,.,TRBV6-1,CASTRTSYNEQFF,TGTGCCAGCACCCGGACTAGCTACAATGAGCAGTTCTTC
TRBJ1-4,.,few,TRBV23-1,CASSQDGQNEKLFF,TGCGCCAGCAGTCAAGATGGACAGAATGAAAAACTGTTTTTT
TRBJ2-7,TRBD1,.,TRBV25-1,CASPDPGQGAHEQYF,TGTGCCAGCCCGGACCCGGGACAGGGGGCTCACGAGCAGTACTTC
TRBJ2-1,TRBD1,.,TRBV2,CASNYRQGSSYNEQFF,TGTGCCAGCAATTATAGACAGGGTAGCTCCTACAATGAGCAGTTCTTC
TRBJ2-2,.,.,TRBV18,CASSPPSGPTGELFF,TGTGCCAGCTCACCACCCTCAGGTCCCACCGGGGAGCTGTTTTTT
TRBJ2-5,.,once,TRBV28,CASRGTWYQETQYF,TGTGCCAGCAGGGGGACATGGTACCAAGAGACCCAGTACTTC
TRBJ2-7,.,once,TRBV28,CASSYLGTAGSSYEQYF,TGTGCCAGCAGTTACCTCGGGACAGCGGGTTCCTCCTACGAGCAGTACTTC
TRBJ1-1,TRBD1,.,TRBV30,CAWKIQGRTEAFF,TGTGCCTGGAAGATACAGGGGAGGACTGAAGCTTTCTTT
TRBJ2-2,.,.,TRBV9,CASSAGQTGELFF,TGTGCCAGCAGCGCCGGACAGACCGGGGAGCTGTTTTTT
TRBJ1-2,.,.,TRBV5-5,CASSFVGGSYGYTF,TGTGCCAGCAGCTTCGTCGGGGGTAGCTATGGCTACACCTTC
TRBJ1-2,.,.,TRBV5-4,CASSLAGDTRSNYGYTF,TGTGCCAGCAGCTTGGCAGGGGACACCCGATCTAACTATGGCTACACCTTC
TRBJ1-2,TRBD1,few,TRBV30,CAWSVTGGASGYTF,TGTGCCTGGAGTGTAACAGGGGGCGCTTCTGGCTACACCTTC
TRBJ1-1,.,.,TRBV5-1,CASSLDEEGKNTEAFF,TGCGCCAGCAGCTTGGATGAGGAGGGCAAGAACACTGAAGCTTTCTTT
TRBJ2-7,.,.,TRBV7-2,CASRELAQSYEQYF,TGTGCCAGCAGAGAACTAGCCCAATCCTACGAGCAGTACTTC
TRBJ2-1,TRBD1,.,TRBV6-5,CASSTDRGNYNEQFF,TGTGCCAGCAGTACGGACAGGGGGAACTACAATGAGCAGTTCTTC
TRBJ2-7,TRBD2,.,TRBV28,CASSPPGSGGYEQYF,TGTGCCAGCAGTCCCCCGGGCAGCGGGGGTTACGAGCAGTACTTC
TRBJ1-1,TRBD1,once,TRBV6-5,CASTRDREGFDAFF,TGTGCCAGCACCCGCGACAGGGAAGGATTTGATGCTTTCTTT
TRBJ1-2,TRBD1,few,TRBV2,CASSEFVTLRQTGIGYTF,TGTGCCAGCAGTGAATTCGTCACCTTAAGACAGACAGGGATCGGCTACACCTTC
TRBJ2-1,TRBD2,.,TRBV4-1,CASSRTSGDYNEQFF,TGCGCCAGCTCCCGGACTAGCGGAGATTACAATGAGCAGTTCTTC
TRBJ1-3,.,.,TRBV18,CASSPSRQSGLSGNTIYF,TGTGCCAGCTCACCCTCCCGACAATCAGGCCTCTCTGGAAACACCATATATTTT
TRBJ2-2,.,.,TRBV11-3,CASSLSTGSGELFF,TGTGCCAGCAGCCTTTCTACGGGGTCCGGGGAGCTGTTTTTT
TRBJ1-5,.,.,TRBV7-2,CASSLAHTVNQPQHF,TGTGCCAGCAGCTTAGCGCATACGGTTAATCAGCCCCAGCATTTT
TRBJ2-4,TRBD1,.,TRBV5-1,CASSLDPTGLALGKNIQYF,TGCGCCAGCAGCTTGGATCCGACAGGGCTGGCCCTCGGCAAAAACATTCAGTACTTC
TRBJ1-5,TRBD1,few,TRBV19,CASSLKRQGEASIDGNQPQHF,TGTGCCAGTAGTCTAAAGAGACAGGGTGAGGCGTCGATTGATGGCAATCAGCCCCAGCATTTT
TRBJ2-3,.,.,TRBV12-5,CASGGSPDTQYF,TGTGCTAGTGGTGGTAGTCCAGATACGCAGTATTTT
TRBJ1-1,.,.,TRBV21-1,CASAALPEAFF,TGTGCCAGCGCGGCCCTCCCTGAAGCTTTCTTT
TRBJ2-3,.,once,TRBV28,CASTVVGEGIDTQYF,TGTGCCAGCACCGTAGTCGGGGAAGGGATAGATACGCAGTATTTT
TRBJ2-3,.,.,TRBV27,CASSLSGLGADTQYF,TGTGCCAGCAGTTTATCTGGATTAGGGGCAGATACGCAGTATTTT
TRBJ2-3,.,.,TRBV6-5,CASSPTGLTDTQYF,TGTGCCAGCAGTCCCACAGGGCTCACAGATACGCAGTATTTT
TRBJ1-2,.,.,TRBV28,CASSDYTGGYTF,TGTGCCAGCAGTGATTACACGGGGGGCTACACCTTC
TRBJ1-1,TRBD1,once,TRBV29-1,CSGSGQGVAFF,TGCAGCGGGAGCGGACAGGGAGTAGCTTTCTTT
TRBJ1-6,.,.,TRBV4-1,CASSQLDSGNYNSPLHF,TGCGCCAGCAGCCAACTTGATTCAGGGAATTATAATTCACCCCTCCACTTT
TRBJ2-5,.,.,TRBV28,CASSPQETQYF,TGTGCCAGCAGTCCTCAAGAGACCCAGTACTTC